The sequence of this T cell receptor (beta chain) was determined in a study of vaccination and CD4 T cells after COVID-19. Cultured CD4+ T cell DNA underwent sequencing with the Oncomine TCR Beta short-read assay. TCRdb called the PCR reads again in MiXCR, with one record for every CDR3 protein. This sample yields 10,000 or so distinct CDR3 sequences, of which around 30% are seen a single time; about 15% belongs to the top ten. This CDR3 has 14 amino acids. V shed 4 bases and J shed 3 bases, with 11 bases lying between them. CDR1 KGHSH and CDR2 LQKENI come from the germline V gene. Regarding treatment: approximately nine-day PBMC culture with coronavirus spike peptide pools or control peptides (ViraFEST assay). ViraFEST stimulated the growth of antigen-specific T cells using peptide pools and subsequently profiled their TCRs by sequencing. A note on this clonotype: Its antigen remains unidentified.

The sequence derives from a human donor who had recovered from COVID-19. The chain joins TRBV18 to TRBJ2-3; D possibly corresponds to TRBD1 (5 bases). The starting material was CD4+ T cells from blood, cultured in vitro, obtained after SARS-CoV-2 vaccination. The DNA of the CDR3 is TGTGCCAGCTCACTAGTCAAGGGGACAGATACGCAGTATTTT. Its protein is CASSLVKGTDTQYF.